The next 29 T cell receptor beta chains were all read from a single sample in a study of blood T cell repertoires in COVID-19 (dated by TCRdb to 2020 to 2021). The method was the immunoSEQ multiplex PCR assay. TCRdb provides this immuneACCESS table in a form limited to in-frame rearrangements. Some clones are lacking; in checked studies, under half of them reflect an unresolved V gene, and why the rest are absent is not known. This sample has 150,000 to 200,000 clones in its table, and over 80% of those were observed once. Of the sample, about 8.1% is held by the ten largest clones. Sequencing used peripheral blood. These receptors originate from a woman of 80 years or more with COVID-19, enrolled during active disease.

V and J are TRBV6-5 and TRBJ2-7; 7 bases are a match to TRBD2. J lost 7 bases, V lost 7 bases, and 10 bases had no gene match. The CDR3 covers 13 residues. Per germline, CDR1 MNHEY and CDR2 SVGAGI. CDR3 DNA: TGTGCCAGCACACTTCCTAGGGAGGGAGAGCAGTACTTC. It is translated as CASTLPREGEQYF.

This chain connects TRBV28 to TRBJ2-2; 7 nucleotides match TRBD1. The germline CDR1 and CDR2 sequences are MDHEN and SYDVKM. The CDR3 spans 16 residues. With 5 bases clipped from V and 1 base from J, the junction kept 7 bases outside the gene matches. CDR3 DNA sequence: TGTGCCAGCAGTCGACCCGGGACAGTGAACACCGGGGAGCTGTTTTTT. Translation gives CASSRPGTVNTGELFF.

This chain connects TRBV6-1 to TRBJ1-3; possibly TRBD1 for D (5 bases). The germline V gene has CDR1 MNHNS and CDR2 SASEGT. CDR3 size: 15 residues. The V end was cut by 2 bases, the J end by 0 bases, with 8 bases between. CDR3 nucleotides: TGTGCCAGCAGTGAACAGGGAATCTCTGGAAACACCATATATTTT. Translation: CASSEQGISGNTIYF.

For the CDR3, the DNA is TGTGCCAGCAGCTTAAACCTCGGGACTAATGAAAAACTGTTTTTT. Translating gives CASSLNLGTNEKLFF. The gene calls are TRBV9 and TRBJ1-4; no clear D. This CDR3 region has 15 residues. Looked up from germline, CDR1 is SGDLS and CDR2 is YYNGEE. Between the trimmed V and J ends, which lost 4 bases and 2 bases, there was a span of 12 bases.

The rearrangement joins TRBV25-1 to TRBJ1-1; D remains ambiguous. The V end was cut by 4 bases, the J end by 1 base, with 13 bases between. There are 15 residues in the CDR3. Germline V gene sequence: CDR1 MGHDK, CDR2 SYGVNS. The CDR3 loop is CASSVRGVANTEAFF. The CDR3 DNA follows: TGTGCCAGCAGTGTCCGGGGAGTAGCGAACACTGAAGCTTTCTTT.

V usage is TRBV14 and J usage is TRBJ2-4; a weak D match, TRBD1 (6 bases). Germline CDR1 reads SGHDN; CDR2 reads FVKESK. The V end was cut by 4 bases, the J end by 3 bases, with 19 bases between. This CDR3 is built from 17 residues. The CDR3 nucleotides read TGTGCCAGCAGCCTCCTTAAGGGTGAAGGGGGCAAAAACATTCAGTACTTC. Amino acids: CASSLLKGEGGKNIQYF.

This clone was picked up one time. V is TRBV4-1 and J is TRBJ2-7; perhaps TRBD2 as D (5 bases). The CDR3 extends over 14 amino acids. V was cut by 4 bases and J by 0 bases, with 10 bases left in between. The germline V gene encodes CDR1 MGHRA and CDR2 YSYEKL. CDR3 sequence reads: CASSPQRDSYEQYF. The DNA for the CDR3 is TGCGCCAGCAGCCCGCAGAGGGACTCCTACGAGCAGTACTTC.

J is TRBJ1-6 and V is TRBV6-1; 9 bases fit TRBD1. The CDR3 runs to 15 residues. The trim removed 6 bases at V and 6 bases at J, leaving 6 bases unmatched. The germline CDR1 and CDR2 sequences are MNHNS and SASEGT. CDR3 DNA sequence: TGTGCCAGCAGCCAACCGGGACAGGGTAATTCACCCCTCCACTTT. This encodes CASSQPGQGNSPLHF.

In nucleotides, the CDR3 is TGTGCCAGCAGCCAAGATTTAGGAGCCGGAGGCGAAAAACTGTTTTTT. Its protein is CASSQDLGAGGEKLFF. The chain links TRBV3-1 (or the pseudogene TRBV3-2) to TRBJ1-4; D remains ambiguous. The CDR3 consists of 16 residues. Trimming removed 0 bases at V and 8 bases at J, with 16 bases between. Germline V gene lookup returns CDR1 LGHDT and CDR2 YNNKEL (reference sequence).

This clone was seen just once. CDR3 coding DNA: TGTGCCAGCAGAATGACAGCTCGCAATACGCAGTATTTT. As protein: CASRMTARNTQYF. V is TRBV12-3 or TRBV12-4 and J is TRBJ2-3; D is possibly TRBD1 (5 bases). The CDR3 has 13 amino acids. V lost 6 bases and J lost 7, with 14 bases in between.

The CDR3 reads CASSLPGAETQYF. CDR3 in DNA: TGTGCCAGCAGCTTACCAGGGGCCGAGACCCAGTACTTC. This rearrangement joins TRBV5-6 to TRBJ2-5; perhaps TRBD1 as D (6 bases). V was pared by 2 bases and J by 5 bases, with 10 bases between. Germline V gene sequence: CDR1 SGHDT, CDR2 YYEEEE. This CDR3 is built from 13 residues.

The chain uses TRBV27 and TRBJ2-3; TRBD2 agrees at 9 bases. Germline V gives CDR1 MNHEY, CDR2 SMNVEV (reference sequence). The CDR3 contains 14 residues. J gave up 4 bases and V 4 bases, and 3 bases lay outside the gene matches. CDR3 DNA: TGTGCCAGCAGTTCAGGACTAGCGCCAGATACGCAGTATTTT. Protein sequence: CASSSGLAPDTQYF.

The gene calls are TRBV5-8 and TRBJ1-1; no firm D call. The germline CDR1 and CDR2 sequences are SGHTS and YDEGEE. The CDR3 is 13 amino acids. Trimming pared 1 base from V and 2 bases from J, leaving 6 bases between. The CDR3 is CASSLYFNTEAFF. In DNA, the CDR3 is TGTGCCAGCAGCTTGTATTTCAACACTGAAGCTTTCTTT.

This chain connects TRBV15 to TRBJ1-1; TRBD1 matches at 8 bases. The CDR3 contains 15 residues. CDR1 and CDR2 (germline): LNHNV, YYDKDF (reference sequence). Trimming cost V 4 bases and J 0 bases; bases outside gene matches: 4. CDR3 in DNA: TGTGCCACCAGCATAGACAGGGGAATGAACACTGAAGCTTTCTTT. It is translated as CATSIDRGMNTEAFF.

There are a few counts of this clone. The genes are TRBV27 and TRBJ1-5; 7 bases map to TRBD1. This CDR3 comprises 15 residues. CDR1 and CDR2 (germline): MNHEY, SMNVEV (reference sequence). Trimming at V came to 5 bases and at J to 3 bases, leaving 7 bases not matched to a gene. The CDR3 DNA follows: TGTGCCAGCAGTCCTGCAGGGGGTGACAATCAGCCCCAGCATTTT. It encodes CASSPAGGDNQPQHF.

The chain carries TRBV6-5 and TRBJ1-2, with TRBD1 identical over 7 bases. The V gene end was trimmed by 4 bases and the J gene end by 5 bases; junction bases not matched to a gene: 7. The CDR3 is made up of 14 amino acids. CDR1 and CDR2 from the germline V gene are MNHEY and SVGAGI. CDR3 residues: CASSSYRGGYGYTF. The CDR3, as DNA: TGTGCCAGCAGTTCGTACAGGGGAGGATATGGCTACACCTTC.

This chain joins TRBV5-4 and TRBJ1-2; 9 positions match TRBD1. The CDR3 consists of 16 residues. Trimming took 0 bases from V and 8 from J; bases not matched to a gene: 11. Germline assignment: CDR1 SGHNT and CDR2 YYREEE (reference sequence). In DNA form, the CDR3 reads TGTGCCAGCAGCTTGGTGGCGGGACAGGGTGGATTAGGCTACACCTTC. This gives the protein CASSLVAGQGGLGYTF.

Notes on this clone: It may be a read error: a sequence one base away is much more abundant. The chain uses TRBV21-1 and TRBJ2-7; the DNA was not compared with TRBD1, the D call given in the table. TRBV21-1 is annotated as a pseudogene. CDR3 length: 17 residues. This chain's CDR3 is CASSTRDRGVGSYKQYF. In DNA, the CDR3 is TGTGCCAGCAGCACCCGGGACAGGGGTGTTGGCTCCTACAAGCAGTACTTC.

The CDR3 reads CASSLFYSNQPQHF. CDR3 bases: TGTGCCAGCAGTTTATTCTATAGCAATCAGCCCCAGCATTTT. The gene calls are TRBV28 and TRBJ1-5; no definite D call. V was clipped by 1 base and J by 0 bases, with 4 bases between them. CDR1 and CDR2 (germline): MDHEN, SYDVKM. The CDR3 spans 14 residues.

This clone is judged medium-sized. The CDR3 here is CASSPGYEQYF. In nucleotides, the CDR3 is TGTGCCAGCAGCCCAGGCTACGAGCAGTACTTC. This chain connects TRBV5-8 to TRBJ2-7; D is unclear. The CDR3 spans 11 residues. The V end was cut by 4 bases, the J end by 3 bases, with 5 bases between. Germline CDR1 is SGHTS and CDR2 is YDEGEE.

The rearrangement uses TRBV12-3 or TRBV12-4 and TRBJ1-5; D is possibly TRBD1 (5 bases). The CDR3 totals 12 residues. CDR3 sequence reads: CCGAHSNQPQHF. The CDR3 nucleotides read TGTTGTGGGGCCCATAGCAATCAGCCCCAGCATTTT.

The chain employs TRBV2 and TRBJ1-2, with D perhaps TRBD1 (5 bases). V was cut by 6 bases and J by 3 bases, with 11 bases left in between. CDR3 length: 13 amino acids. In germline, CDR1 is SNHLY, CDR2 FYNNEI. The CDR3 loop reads CASRIETDYGYTF. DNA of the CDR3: TGTGCCAGCAGGATAGAGACAGACTATGGCTACACCTTC.

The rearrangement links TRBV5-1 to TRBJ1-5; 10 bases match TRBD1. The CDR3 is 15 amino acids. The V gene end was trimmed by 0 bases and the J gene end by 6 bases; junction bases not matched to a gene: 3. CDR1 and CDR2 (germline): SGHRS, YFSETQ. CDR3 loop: CASSLGTGGPQPQHF. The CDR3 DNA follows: TGCGCCAGCAGCTTGGGGACAGGGGGACCTCAGCCCCAGCATTTT.

The CDR3 reads CASSLEGASGRGETQYF. The DNA for the CDR3 is TGTGCCAGCAGCTTAGAAGGGGCTAGCGGGAGAGGAGAGACCCAGTACTTC. The chain is built from TRBV11-3 and TRBJ2-5, with TRBD2 matching 10 bases. The CDR3 is 17 amino acids. The V gene end was trimmed by 0 bases and the J gene end by 4 bases; junction bases not matched to a gene: 8. CDR1 is SGHNT, CDR2 YENEEA, per germline.

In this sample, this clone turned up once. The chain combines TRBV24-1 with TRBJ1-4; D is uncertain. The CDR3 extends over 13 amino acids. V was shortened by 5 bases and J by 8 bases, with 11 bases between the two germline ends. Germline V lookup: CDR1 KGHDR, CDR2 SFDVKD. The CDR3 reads CATSGRFDEKLFF. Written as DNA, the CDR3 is TGTGCCACCAGTGGGCGGTTCGACGAAAAACTGTTTTTT.

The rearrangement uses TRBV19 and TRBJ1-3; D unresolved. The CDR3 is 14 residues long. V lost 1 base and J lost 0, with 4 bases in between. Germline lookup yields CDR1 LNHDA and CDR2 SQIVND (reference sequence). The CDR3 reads CASSIGLSGNTIYF. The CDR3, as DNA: TGTGCCAGTAGTATAGGTCTCTCTGGAAACACCATATATTTT. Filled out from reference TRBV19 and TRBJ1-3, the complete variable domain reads DGGITQSPKYLFRKEGQNVTLSCEQNLNHDAMYWYRQDPGQGLRLIYYSQIVNDFQKGDIAEGYSVSREKKESFPLTVTSAQKNPTAFYLCASSIGLSGNTIYFGEGSWLTVV.

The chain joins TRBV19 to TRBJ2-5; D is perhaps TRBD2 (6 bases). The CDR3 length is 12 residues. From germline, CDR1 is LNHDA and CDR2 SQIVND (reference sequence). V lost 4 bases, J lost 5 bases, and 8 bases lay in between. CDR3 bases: TGTGCCAGTAGTAATCGGGGGGAGACCCAGTACTTC. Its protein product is CASSNRGETQYF.

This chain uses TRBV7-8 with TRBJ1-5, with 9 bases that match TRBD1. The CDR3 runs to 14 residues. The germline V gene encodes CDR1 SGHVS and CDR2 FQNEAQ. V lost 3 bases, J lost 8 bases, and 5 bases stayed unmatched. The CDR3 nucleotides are TGTGCCAGCAGCTTGGACAGGGGAGTGGAGCCCCAGCATTTT. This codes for CASSLDRGVEPQHF.

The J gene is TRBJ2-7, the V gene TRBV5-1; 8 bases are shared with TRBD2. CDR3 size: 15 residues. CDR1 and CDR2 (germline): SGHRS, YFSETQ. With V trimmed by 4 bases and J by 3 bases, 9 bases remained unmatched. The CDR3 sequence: CASSPESGGLYEQYF. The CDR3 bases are TGCGCCAGCAGCCCCGAAAGCGGGGGCCTCTACGAGCAGTACTTC.